A selection of T cell receptor beta chains follows, all from one sample in a study of PD-L1 blockade in urothelial cancer. Here immunoSEQ multiplex PCR was the method, and the copy in TCRdb shows in-frame clones only, minus some. The table includes more than 30,000 clones, approximately 82% detected once. The sequencing here drew on PBMCs, taken around atezolizumab (anti-PD-L1) treatment. Receptor source: a man aged 55 to 70 with urothelial cancer. The CDR3 runs from the conserved cysteine through the conserved F or W. D genes are given only for firm matches. The size field is filled for only some rows; it gives once, few, many or a size class.

- | TRBJ2-1 | 15 | TRBD2 | TRBV4-1 | TGCGCCAGCAGCCGAACTAGCGGAGCGTACAATGAGCAGTTCTTC | CASSRTSGAYNEQFF
- | TRBJ2-3 | 21 | - | TRBV23-1 | TGCGCCAGCAGTCAATCGAGGGCTCGAGACAGGACGTACCCTAGCACAGATACGCAGTATTTT | CASSQSRARDRTYPSTDTQYF
- | TRBJ2-7 | 12 | - | TRBV29-1 | TGCAGCGTTGAGAAAGTTTTCGGGGAGCAGTACTTC | CSVEKVFGEQYF
- | TRBJ2-7 | 14 | TRBD1 | TRBV5-4 | TGTGCCAGCAGCCAGAGACAGGGGGCCTACGAGCAGTACTTC | CASSQRQGAYEQYF
- | TRBJ2-5 | 15 | TRBD2 | TRBV7-9 | TGTGCCAGCAGCTTGAAAGCGGGAGAGGGGGAGACCCAGTACTTC | CASSLKAGEGETQYF
- | TRBJ2-5 | 13 | TRBD2 | TRBV18 | TGTGCCAGCTCACCAGCGGGGGGTGAGACCCAGTACTTC | CASSPAGGETQYF
few | TRBJ2-2 | 16 | - | TRBV2 | TGTGCCAGCAGTTTCTTCCGGGACTTGTACACCGGGGAGCTGTTTTTT | CASSFFRDLYTGELFF
- | TRBJ2-2 | 14 | - | TRBV19 | TGTGCCAGTAGTCAGTGGACAGACACCGGGGAGCTGTTTTTT | CASSQWTDTGELFF
- | TRBJ2-6 | 18 | TRBD1 | TRBV19 | TGTGCCAGTAGTATAAGGCAGGGGGCGGGCACGGGGGCCAACGTCCTGACTTTC | CASSIRQGAGTGANVLTF
- | TRBJ2-2 | 14 | - | TRBV6-4 | TGTGCCAGCAGGGAGGTGGCGAACACCGGGGAGCTGTTTTTT | CASREVANTGELFF
- | TRBJ1-1 | 14 | - | TRBV9 | TGTGCCAGTAACTGTCACGAGGGTGGGACTGAAGCTTTCTTT | CASNCHEGGTEAFF
- | TRBJ2-1 | 18 | TRBD2 | TRBV9 | TGTGCCAGCAGCGTAGGGGTAGCGGGAGGCCGCTCCTACAATGAGCAGTTCTTC | CASSVGVAGGRSYNEQFF
- | TRBJ2-3 | 17 | TRBD2 | TRBV16 | TGTGCCAGCAGCCGCGGCGTAGCGGGGGCTACCACAGATACGCAGTATTTT | CASSRGVAGATTDTQYF
- | TRBJ1-5 | 17 | TRBD1 | TRBV19 | TGTGCCAGTAGTATCCCGGGACAGTGGAGTTGGAATCAGCCCCAGCATTTT | CASSIPGQWSWNQPQHF
- | TRBJ1-3 | 14 | - | TRBV7-2 | TGTGCCAGCGGGAGGGGCTCGGAGGGAAACACCATATATTTT | CASGRGSEGNTIYF
- | TRBJ1-1 | 15 | - | TRBV9 | TGTGCCAGCAGCTCACGACCAACAGGGAAAACTGAAGCTTTCTTT | CASSSRPTGKTEAFF
- | TRBJ1-1 | 17 | TRBD1 | TRBV19 | TGTGCCAGTAGTAGTCCAGGGACAGGAACTTCCCGATCTAAAGCTTTCTTT | CASSSPGTGTSRSKAFF